The 16 T cell receptor beta chains in this list originate from one sample, sequenced in a study of regulatory T cells in long-lasting Graves disease. Sequencing libraries for TCR beta were prepared with iRepertoire HTBI primers and Arm-PCR of CDR3 regions. TCRdb ran MiXCR on the multiplex PCR reads and lists one entry per CDR3 protein. The profile shows fewer than 350,000 distinct CDR3 sequences, over 15% of them singletons. Time point indicated: newly diagnosed GD, antithyroid drugs for less than 3 months. Preparation of the TCR library used RNA extracted from PBMCs. The specimen comprised peripheral blood mononuclear cells (PBMCs), sampled at new diagnosis, from a patient treated with antithyroid drugs. The receptors come from a female donor with Graves disease.

A note on this clonotype: This may be a read error: a much more frequent sequence differs by one nucleotide. The chain carries TRBV7-9 and TRBJ2-1; D gene uncertain. The CDR3 covers 15 residues. V was pared by 4 bases and J by 1 base, with 11 bases between. The V gene's germline CDR1 is SEHNR and CDR2 FQNEAQ (reference sequence). This CDR3 is CASSSSPRSYNEQFF. The DNA for the CDR3 is TGTGCCAGCAGCTCCAGCCCTAGGTCCTACAATGAGCAGTTCTTC.

This clonotype was detected only a few times. The rearrangement links TRBV20-1 to TRBJ2-1; D gene uncertain. CDR3 size: 15 residues. CDR1 and CDR2 from the germline V gene are DFQATT and SNEGSKA (reference sequence). Trimming left V 6 bases short and J 0 bases short, with 15 bases between. The CDR3 spells CSAPAFPSSYNEQFF. In nucleotides, the CDR3 is TGCAGTGCCCCGGCCTTCCCGAGCTCCTACAATGAGCAGTTCTTC.

This clonotype was detected many times. One end of the junction fails to match germline, which may point to a read error. The gene calls are TRBV5-1 and TRBJ1-1, with D uncertain. Germline values: CDR1 SGHRS, CDR2 YFSETQ. There are 13 residues in the CDR3. CDR3 residues: CASSFTTGTEAFF. The CDR3 DNA follows: TGTGCCAGCAGCTTCACGACGGGCACTGAAGCTTTCTTT.

This rearrangement joins TRBV7-8 to TRBJ2-1, with TRBD2 matching over 11 bases. This CDR3 has 15 residues. Germline V CDR1 and CDR2: SGHVS, FQNEAQ. The ends lost 7 bases at V and 7 bases at J; junction bases unmatched: 9. DNA for the CDR3: TGTGCCAGCATTTCTTTAGCGGGAGGGCAGAATGAGCAGTTCTTC. This translates into CASISLAGGQNEQFF. The variable domain in full, with the rest retrieved from reference TRBV7-8 and TRBJ2-1, is GAGVSQSPRYKVAKRGQDVALRCDPISGHVSLFWYQQALGQGPEFLTYFQNEAQLDKSGLPSDRFFAERPEGSVSTLKIQRTQQEDSAVYLCASISLAGGQNEQFFGPGTRLTVL.

This clonotype appeared many times. The V gene is TRBV28, the J gene TRBJ2-3, with D possibly being TRBD1 (5 bases). The CDR3 covers 17 residues. From germline, CDR1 is MDHEN and CDR2 SYDVKM. The V end was cut by 4 bases, the J end by 4 bases, with 21 bases between. The CDR3 nucleotides read TGTGCCAGCAGTTCGATCTACAGGTCTGTGAAGGCAGATACGCAGTATTTT. It yields the protein CASSSIYRSVKADTQYF.

In its sample, this clonotype was seen a few times. The CDR3 sequence is CATRPDPGANVLTF. DNA for the CDR3: TGTGCCACTAGACCTGACCCTGGGGCCAACGTCCTGACTTTC. The chain carries TRBV10-3 and TRBJ2-6; D ambiguous. Germline V CDR1 and CDR2: ENHRY, SYGVKD. V lost 10 bases and J lost 2, with 12 bases in between. The CDR3 has 14 amino acids.

This clonotype was counted between two and nine times. Being one base from a much bigger clone, this may be a read error. The chain couples TRBV11-2 to TRBJ2-7; D gene ambiguous. There are 13 residues in the CDR3. Germline CDR1 reads SGHAT; CDR2 reads FQNNGV. This CDR3 reads CASSPVSYGERYF. The CDR3 DNA sequence: TGTGCCAGCAGTCCCGTCTCCTACGGCGAGCGGTACTTC. Variable domain in full (rest from reference TRBV11-2 and TRBJ2-7): EAGVAQSPRYKIIEKRQSVAFWCNPISGHATLYWYQQILGQGPKLLIQFQNNGVVDDSQLPKDRFSAERLKGVDSTLKIQPAKLEDSAVYLCASSPVSYGERYFGPGTRLTVT.

This clonotype was seen a few times. The chain joins TRBV11-2 to TRBJ2-7, with TRBD1 as a possible D gene (5 bases). The CDR3 is 15 residues long. Per the germline V gene, CDR1 is SGHAT and CDR2 is FQNNGV. V was trimmed by 2 bases and J by 5 bases, leaving 16 bases between them. The CDR3 sequence is CASSLWGQVGNEQYF. CDR3 in DNA: TGTGCCAGCAGCTTATGGGGCCAGGTAGGCAACGAGCAGTACTTC.

At least ten counts were recorded for this clonotype. The genes are TRBV7-9 and TRBJ2-3, with no clear D. Between the trimmed V and J ends, which lost 1 base and 3 bases, there was a span of 5 bases. The germline gives CDR1 SEHNR, CDR2 FQNEAQ (reference sequence). This CDR3 spans 13 amino acids. The CDR3 DNA is TGTGCCAGCAGCTTAGTGAGGACAGATACGCAGTATTTT. Its translation is CASSLVRTDTQYF.

The chain is built from TRBV12-3 or TRBV12-4 and TRBJ1-2, with a weak D call TRBD1 (5 bases). The CDR3 is made up of 14 amino acids. V lost 5 bases and J lost 4, with 14 bases in between. CDR3 coding DNA: TGTGCCAGCAGTGCCCCGGGGGGAAGCTATGGCTACACCTTC. Protein sequence: CASSAPGGSYGYTF.

This clonotype was seen ten or more times. The V gene is TRBV19, the J gene TRBJ2-7; 13 nucleotides agree with TRBD2. The germline CDR1 and CDR2 sequences are LNHDA and SQIVND (reference sequence). The CDR3 is made up of 13 amino acids. J was trimmed by 9 bases and V by 6 bases; bases with no gene match: 5. The CDR3 loop reads CASRPLAGGSQYF. The CDR3 DNA follows: TGTGCCAGTAGGCCACTAGCGGGAGGGTCGCAGTACTTC.

This clonotype was observed at least ten times. V is TRBV10-3 and J is TRBJ2-5; 8 nucleotides line up with TRBD1. CDR1 is ENHRY and CDR2 is SYGVKD in the germline V gene. V shed 1 base, J shed 3 bases, and the junction held 10 bases outside the gene matches. The CDR3 contains 17 residues. The CDR3 sequence is CAISEYMMAGGKETQYF. DNA of the CDR3: TGTGCCATCAGTGAGTACATGATGGCAGGGGGCAAAGAGACCCAGTACTTC.

This clonotype was found many times. The chain has TRBV12-3 or TRBV12-4 and TRBJ2-1; the D gene is possibly TRBD1 (5 bases). The CDR3 runs to 16 residues. With 6 bases removed from V and 5 bases from J, the gap between germline ends came to 20 bases. CDR3: CASSPTQVPRDNEQFF. CDR3 sequence (DNA): TGTGCCAGCAGCCCTACACAGGTGCCAAGGGACAATGAGCAGTTCTTC.

The chain employs TRBV3-1 and TRBJ2-5; 9 bases are shared with TRBD2. The DNA end is a closer match to TRBJ2-1, so the J assignment may be wrong. CDR3 length: 13 amino acids. Looked up from germline, CDR1 is LGHDT and CDR2 is YNNKEL (reference sequence). The CDR3 region is CASSRGRVNEQFF. In DNA, the CDR3 is TGTGCCAGCAGCCGCGGGAGGGTGAATGAGCAGTTCTTC.

The chain combines TRBV6-2 or TRBV6-3 with TRBJ2-3; tentative D call: TRBD2 (5 bases). The CDR3 has 11 residues. Looked up from germline, CDR1 is MNHEY and CDR2 is SVGEGT. V lost 8 bases and J lost 5, with 8 bases in between. Written as DNA, the CDR3 is TGTGCCAGCGGGAGCCGAGATACGCAGTATTTT. This gives the protein CASGSRDTQYF.

This clonotype was detected ten times or more. V is TRBV29-1 and J is TRBJ2-3, with TRBD2 matching 8 bases. V trimming: 4 bases; J trimming: 0 bases; junction bases outside the gene matches: 3. The CDR3 totals 14 residues. The V gene's germline CDR1 is SQVTM and CDR2 ANQGSEA. The CDR3: CSVARLASTDTQYF. CDR3 coding DNA: TGCAGCGTTGCCCGACTAGCGAGCACAGATACGCAGTATTTT.